Here is one T cell receptor beta chain with its context. These data come from a study of blood T cell repertoires in COVID-19. Methods used by the authors: Cell counts per sample came from amplifying reference gene primers. Here immunoSEQ multiplex PCR was the method, and the copy in TCRdb shows in-frame clones only, minus some. The D gene and trimming were derived from the DNA, and the V and J assignments and clone size from that table. This table has 95,000 to 110,000 clones, roughly 84% appearing once. The CDR3 runs to 12 residues. Per the germline V gene, CDR1 is LGHDT and CDR2 is YNNKEL (reference sequence).

The receptor was isolated from a human donor in a cohort sampled during active COVID-19. The sample taken for sequencing was peripheral blood. The chain is built from TRBV3-1 (or the pseudogene TRBV3-2) and TRBJ2-5, with 7 bases that match TRBD2. The CDR3 loop is CAGGDDKETQYF. CDR3 coding DNA: TGTGCTGGGGGGGACGACAAAGAGACCCAGTACTTC.